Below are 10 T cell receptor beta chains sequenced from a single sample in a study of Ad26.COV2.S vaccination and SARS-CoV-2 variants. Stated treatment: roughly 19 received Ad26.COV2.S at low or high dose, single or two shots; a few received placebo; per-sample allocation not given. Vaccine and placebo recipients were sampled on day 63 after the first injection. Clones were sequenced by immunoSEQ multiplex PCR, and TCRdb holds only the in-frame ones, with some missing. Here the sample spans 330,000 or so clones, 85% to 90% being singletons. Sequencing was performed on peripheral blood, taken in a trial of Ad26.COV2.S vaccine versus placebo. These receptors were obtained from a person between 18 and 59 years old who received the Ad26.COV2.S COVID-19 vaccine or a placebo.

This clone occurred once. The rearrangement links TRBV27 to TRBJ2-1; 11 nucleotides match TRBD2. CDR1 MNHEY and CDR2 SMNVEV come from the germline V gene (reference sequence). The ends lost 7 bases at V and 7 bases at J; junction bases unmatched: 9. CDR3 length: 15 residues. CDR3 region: CASTLVAGGGNEQFF. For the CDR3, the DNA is TGTGCCAGCACCCTAGTAGCGGGGGGGGGAAATGAGCAGTTCTTC.

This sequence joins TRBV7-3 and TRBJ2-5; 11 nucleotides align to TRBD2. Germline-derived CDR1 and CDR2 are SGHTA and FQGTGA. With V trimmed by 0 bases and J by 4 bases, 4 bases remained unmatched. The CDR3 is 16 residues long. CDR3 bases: TGTGCCAGCAGCTTAACTGCTAGCGGGAGGCGAGAGACCCAGTACTTC. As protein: CASSLTASGRRETQYF.

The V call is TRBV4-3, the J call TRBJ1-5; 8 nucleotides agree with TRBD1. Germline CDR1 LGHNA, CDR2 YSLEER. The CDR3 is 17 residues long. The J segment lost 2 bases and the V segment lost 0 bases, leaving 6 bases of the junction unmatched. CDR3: CASSQDARGLGNQPQHF. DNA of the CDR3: TGCGCCAGCAGCCAAGATGCCAGGGGGCTAGGCAATCAGCCCCAGCATTTT.

The CDR3 nucleotides read TGTGCCACCGGACGATCCAGGGGTGGTGAGAACGAGCAGTACGTC. It specifies CATGRSRGGENEQYV. This chain connects TRBV24-1 to TRBJ2-7, with a weak D call TRBD1 (6 bases). This CDR3 is 15 amino acids long. V lost 9 bases to trimming and J lost 5 bases, with 22 bases between them. The V gene's germline CDR1 is KGHDR and CDR2 SFDVKD.

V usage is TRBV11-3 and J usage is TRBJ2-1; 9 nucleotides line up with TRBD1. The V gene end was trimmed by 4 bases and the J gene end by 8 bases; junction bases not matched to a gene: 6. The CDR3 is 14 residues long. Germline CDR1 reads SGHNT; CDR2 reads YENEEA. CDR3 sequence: CASSYGTGTDEQFF. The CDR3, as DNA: TGTGCCAGCAGCTACGGGACAGGGACCGATGAGCAGTTCTTC.

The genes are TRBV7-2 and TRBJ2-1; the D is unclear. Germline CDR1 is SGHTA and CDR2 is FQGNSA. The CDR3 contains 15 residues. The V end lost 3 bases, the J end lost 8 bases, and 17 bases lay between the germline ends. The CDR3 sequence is CASSFPESSFYEQFF. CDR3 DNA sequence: TGTGCCAGCAGCTTCCCTGAATCTTCCTTCTATGAGCAGTTCTTC.

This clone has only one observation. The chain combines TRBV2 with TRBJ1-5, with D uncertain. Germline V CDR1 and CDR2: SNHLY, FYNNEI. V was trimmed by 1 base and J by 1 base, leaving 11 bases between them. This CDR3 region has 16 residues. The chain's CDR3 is CASSEGEVLSNQPQHF. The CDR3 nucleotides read TGTGCCAGCAGTGAAGGGGAGGTACTAAGCAATCAGCCCCAGCATTTT. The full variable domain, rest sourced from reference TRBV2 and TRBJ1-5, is EPEVTQTPSHQVTQMGQEVILRCVPISNHLYFYWYRQILGQKVEFLVSFYNNEISEKSEIFDDQFSVERPDGSNFTLKIRSTKLEDSAMYFCASSEGEVLSNQPQHFGDGTRLSIL.

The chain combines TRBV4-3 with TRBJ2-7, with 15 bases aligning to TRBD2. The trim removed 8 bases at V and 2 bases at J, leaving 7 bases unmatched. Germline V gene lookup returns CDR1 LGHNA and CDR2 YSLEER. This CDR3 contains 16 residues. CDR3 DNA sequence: TGCGCCAGCTTCCCAGGACTAGCGGGAGGGACCTACGAGCAGTACGTC. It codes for CASFPGLAGGTYEQYV.

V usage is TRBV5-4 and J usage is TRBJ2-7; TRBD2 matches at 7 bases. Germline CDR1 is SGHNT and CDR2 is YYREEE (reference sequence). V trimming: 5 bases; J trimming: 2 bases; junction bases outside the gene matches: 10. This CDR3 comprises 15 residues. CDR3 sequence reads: CASSQLAKKTYEQYV. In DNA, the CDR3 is TGTGCCAGCAGTCAACTAGCGAAGAAAACCTACGAGCAGTACGTC.

The CDR3 DNA follows: TGTGCCAGTAGTTCCGGACGGGGAACCTACGAGCAGTACGTC. Translation gives CASSSGRGTYEQYV. The J gene is TRBJ2-7, the V gene TRBV19, with D maybe TRBD2 (5 bases). CDR3 size: 14 residues. Per germline, CDR1 LNHDA and CDR2 SQIVND (reference sequence). V was clipped by 5 bases and J by 2 bases, with 13 bases between them.